This T cell receptor (beta chain) was profiled in a study of T cell repertoires in cytomegalovirus infection. CDR1 and CDR2 (germline): SEHNR, FQNEAQ (reference sequence). After removal of 2 bases from V and 0 bases from J, the junction contained 3 bases not matched to a gene. There are 15 residues in the CDR3. MiXCR was run by TCRdb on the reads, yielding one entry per CDR3 protein. The sample lists roughly 600,000 distinct CDR3 sequences, 20% to 30% occurring once. Points on this clonotype: Given a much more abundant clone one base away, this may be a read error.

V usage is TRBV7-9 and J usage is TRBJ1-1; the match to TRBD1 covers 7 bases. The source is a human donor in good health (CMV status not recorded). Some clones in this sample may be carry-over from other donors' samples. The sequencing input was CD8+ T cells from PBMCs. This chain's CDR3 is CASSLKTGLNTEAFF. CDR3 in DNA: TGTGCCAGCAGCTTAAAGACAGGGTTGAACACTGAAGCTTTCTTT.